This TCR beta chain is from a study of cytomegalovirus exposure and HLA in healthy donors. The table came from immunoSEQ multiplex PCR; TCRdb's copy has only in-frame clones and leaves some out. The sample includes roughly 140,000 clones, around nine tenths of them seen just once. The trim removed 6 bases at V and 7 bases at J, leaving 10 bases unmatched. Germline-derived CDR1 and CDR2 are MNHEY and SVGAGI. This CDR3 is 14 amino acids long. This clonotype originated in a woman aged 18-29 years in good health and CMV-seropositive. Material for sequencing was PBMCs. The chain employs TRBV6-5 and TRBJ2-7; TRBD1 matches at 9 bases. The CDR3 DNA follows: TGTGCCAGCAGCCCAGGACAGGGGTCGATTGAGCAGTACTTC. Translating gives CASSPGQGSIEQYF.